This T cell receptor beta chain was identified during a study of cytomegalovirus exposure and HLA in healthy donors. Sequencing used immunoSEQ multiplex PCR; TCRdb keeps in-frame clones, though not all of them. This table holds about 150,000 clones, nearly 90% found once. Germline CDR1 MNHEY, CDR2 SVGAGI. The V end lost 4 bases, the J end lost 0 bases, and 10 bases lay between the germline ends. The CDR3 loop spans 16 amino acids. Sequenced input: PBMCs. This TCR was sampled from a woman under 30 in good health and CMV-seropositive. V is TRBV6-5 and J is TRBJ1-6; D call uncertain. The CDR3 DNA sequence: TGTGCCAGCAGTTTAGCACGGAGCTCCTATAATTCACCCCTCCACTTT. It specifies CASSLARSSYNSPLHF.